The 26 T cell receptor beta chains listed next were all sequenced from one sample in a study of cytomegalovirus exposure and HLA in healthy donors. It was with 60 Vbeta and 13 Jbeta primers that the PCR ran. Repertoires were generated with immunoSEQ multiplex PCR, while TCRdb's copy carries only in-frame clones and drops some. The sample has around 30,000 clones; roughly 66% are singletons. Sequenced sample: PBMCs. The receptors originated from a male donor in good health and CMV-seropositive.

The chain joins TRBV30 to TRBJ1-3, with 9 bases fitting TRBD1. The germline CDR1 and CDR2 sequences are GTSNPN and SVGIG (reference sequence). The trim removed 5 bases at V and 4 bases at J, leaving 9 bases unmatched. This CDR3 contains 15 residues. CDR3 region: CAWDEQGAPGNTIYF. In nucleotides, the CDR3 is TGTGCCTGGGACGAACAGGGGGCGCCCGGAAACACCATATATTTT.

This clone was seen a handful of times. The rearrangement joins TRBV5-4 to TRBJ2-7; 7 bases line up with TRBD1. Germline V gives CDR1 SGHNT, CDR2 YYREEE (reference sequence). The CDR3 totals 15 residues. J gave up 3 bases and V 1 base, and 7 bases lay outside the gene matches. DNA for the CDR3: TGTGCCAGCAGCTTGCAACAGGGGCCAAACTACGAGCAGTACTTC. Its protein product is CASSLQQGPNYEQYF.

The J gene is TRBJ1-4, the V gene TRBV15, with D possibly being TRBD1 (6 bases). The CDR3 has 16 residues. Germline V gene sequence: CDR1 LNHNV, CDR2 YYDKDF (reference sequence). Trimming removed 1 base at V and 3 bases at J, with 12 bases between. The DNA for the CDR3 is TGTGCCACCAGCAGAGCAGGGGCTGCAGCTAATGAAAAACTGTTTTTT. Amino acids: CATSRAGAAANEKLFF.

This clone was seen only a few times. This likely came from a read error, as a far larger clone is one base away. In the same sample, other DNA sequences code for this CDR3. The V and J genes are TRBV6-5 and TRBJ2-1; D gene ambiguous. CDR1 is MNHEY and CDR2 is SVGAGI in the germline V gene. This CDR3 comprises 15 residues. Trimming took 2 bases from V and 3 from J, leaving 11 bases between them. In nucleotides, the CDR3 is TGTGCCAGCAGTTACGTCCAGACTGGCTACAATGAGCAGTTCTTC. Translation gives CASSYVQTGYNEQFF.

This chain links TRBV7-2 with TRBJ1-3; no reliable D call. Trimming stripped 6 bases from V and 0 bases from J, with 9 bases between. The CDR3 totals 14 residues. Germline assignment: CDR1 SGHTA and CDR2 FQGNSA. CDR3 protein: CASSPQRSGNTIYF. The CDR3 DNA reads TGTGCCAGCAGTCCCCAGCGCTCTGGAAACACCATATATTTT.

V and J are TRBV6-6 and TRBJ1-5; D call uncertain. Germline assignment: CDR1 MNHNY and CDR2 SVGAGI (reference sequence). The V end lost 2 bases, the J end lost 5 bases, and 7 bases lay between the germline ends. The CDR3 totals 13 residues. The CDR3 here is CASSYREDQPQHF. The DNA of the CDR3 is TGTGCCAGCAGTTACCGGGAGGATCAGCCCCAGCATTTT.

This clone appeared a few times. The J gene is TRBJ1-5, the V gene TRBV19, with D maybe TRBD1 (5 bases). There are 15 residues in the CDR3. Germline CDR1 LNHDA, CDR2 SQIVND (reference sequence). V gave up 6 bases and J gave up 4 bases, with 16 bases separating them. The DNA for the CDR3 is TGTGCCAGTAGCACCGCGGGGGGATGGAATCAGCCCCAGCATTTT. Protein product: CASSTAGGWNQPQHF.

CDR3: CASSVTGAKTEAFF. In DNA form, the CDR3 reads TGCGCCAGCAGTGTTACAGGGGCAAAAACTGAAGCTTTCTTT. The chain couples TRBV10-2 to TRBJ1-1, with 7 positions matching TRBD1. V gave up 4 bases and J gave up 5 bases; unmatched junction bases: 7. The germline V gene encodes CDR1 WSHSY and CDR2 SAAADI. The CDR3 consists of 14 residues.

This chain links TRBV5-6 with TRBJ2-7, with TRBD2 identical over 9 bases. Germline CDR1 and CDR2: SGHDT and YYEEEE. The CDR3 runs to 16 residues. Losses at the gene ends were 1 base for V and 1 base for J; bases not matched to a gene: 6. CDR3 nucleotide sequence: TGTGCCAGCAGCTTGTATCAGCGGGAGGCTTCCTACGAGCAGTACTTC. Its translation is CASSLYQREASYEQYF.

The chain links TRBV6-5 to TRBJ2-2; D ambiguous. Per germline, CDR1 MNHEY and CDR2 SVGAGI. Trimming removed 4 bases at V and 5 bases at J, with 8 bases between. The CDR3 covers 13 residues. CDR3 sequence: CASSSYLTGELFF. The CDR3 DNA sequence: TGTGCCAGCAGTTCCTATCTAACCGGGGAGCTGTTTTTT.

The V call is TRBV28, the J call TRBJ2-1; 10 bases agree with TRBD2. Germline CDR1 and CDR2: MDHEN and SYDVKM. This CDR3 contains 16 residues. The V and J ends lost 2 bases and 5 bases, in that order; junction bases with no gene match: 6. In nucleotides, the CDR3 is TGTGCCAGCAGTTTAGTAGGACTAGCGGAAAACAATGAGCAGTTCTTC. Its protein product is CASSLVGLAENNEQFF.

The CDR3 loop is CASSLFTGDNSPLHF. The CDR3 nucleotides are TGCGCCAGCAGCTTGTTTACAGGGGATAATTCACCCCTCCACTTT. The rearrangement links TRBV5-1 to TRBJ1-6, with 7 bases fitting TRBD1. Germline V lookup: CDR1 SGHRS, CDR2 YFSETQ. J was trimmed by 5 bases and V by 1 base; bases with no gene match: 3. The CDR3 covers 15 residues.

This CDR3 reads CASSQDYKTGRFF. For the CDR3, the DNA is TGTGCCAGCAGCCAAGATTACAAGACAGGGCGGTTCTTC. The chain joins TRBV14 to TRBJ2-1, with 7 bases lining up with TRBD1. V was clipped by 0 bases and J by 15 bases; unmatched bases: 8. CDR1 is SGHDN and CDR2 is FVKESK in the germline V gene. The CDR3 runs 13 residues.

The CDR3 region has the DNA TGTGCCAGCAGCCTCTGGCGGGGGGGGACTGAAGCTTTCTTT. As protein: CASSLWRGGTEAFF. V is TRBV5-6 and J is TRBJ1-1, with D possibly TRBD1 on 5 matching bases. The CDR3 runs to 14 residues. Trimming removed 4 bases at V and 5 bases at J, with 15 bases between. CDR1 and CDR2 from the germline V gene are SGHDT and YYEEEE. Filled out from reference TRBV5-6 and TRBJ1-1, the complete variable domain reads DAGVTQSPTHLIKTRGQQVTLRCSPKSGHDTVSWYQQALGQGPQFIFQYYEEEERQRGNFPDRFSGHQFPNYSSELNVNALLLGDSALYLCASSLWRGGTEAFFGQGTRLTVV.

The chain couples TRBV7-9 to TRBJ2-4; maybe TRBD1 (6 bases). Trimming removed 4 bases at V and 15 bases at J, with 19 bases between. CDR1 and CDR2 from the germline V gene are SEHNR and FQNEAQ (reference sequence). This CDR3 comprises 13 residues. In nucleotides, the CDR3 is TGTGCCAGCAGCTCACCCGGGACACTATATTTGTACTTC. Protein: CASSSPGTLYLYF.

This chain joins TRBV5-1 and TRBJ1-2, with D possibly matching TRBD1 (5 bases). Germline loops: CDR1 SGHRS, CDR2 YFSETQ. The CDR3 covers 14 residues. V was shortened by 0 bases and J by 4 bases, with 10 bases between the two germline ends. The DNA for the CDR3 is TGCGCCAGCAGCTTGGGACAGACTGCCTATGGCTACACCTTC. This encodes CASSLGQTAYGYTF. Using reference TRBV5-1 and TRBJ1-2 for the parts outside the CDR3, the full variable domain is KAGVTQTPRYLIKTRGQQVTLSCSPISGHRSVSWYQQTPGQGLQFLFEYFSETQRNKGNFPGRFSGRQFSNSRSEMNVSTLELGDSALYLCASSLGQTAYGYTFGSGTRLTVV.

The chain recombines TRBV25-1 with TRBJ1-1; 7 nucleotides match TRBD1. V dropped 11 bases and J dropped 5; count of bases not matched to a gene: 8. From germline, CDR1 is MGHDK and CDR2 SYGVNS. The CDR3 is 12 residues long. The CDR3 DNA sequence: TGTGCCTCCCAGAGGGGGCCAACTGAAGCTTTCTTT. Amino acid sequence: CASQRGPTEAFF.

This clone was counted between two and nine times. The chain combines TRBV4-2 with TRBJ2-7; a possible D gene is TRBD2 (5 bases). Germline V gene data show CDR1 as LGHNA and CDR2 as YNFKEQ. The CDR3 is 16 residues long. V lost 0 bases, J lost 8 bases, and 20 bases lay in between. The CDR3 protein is CASSQEDSGNPLKQYF. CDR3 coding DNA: TGTGCCAGCAGCCAAGAAGACTCCGGGAACCCCCTTAAGCAGTACTTC.

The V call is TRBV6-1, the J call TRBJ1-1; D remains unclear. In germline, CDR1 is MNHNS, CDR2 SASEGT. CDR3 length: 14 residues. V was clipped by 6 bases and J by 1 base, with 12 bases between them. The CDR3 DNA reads TGTGCCAGCAGGGAAAACTGGGCGAACACTGAAGCTTTCTTT. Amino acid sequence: CASRENWANTEAFF.

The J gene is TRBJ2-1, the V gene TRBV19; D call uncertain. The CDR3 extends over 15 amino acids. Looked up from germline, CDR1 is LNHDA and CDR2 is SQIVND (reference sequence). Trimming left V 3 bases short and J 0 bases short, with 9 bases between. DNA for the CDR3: TGTGCCAGTAGTATTGTAATGAGCTCCTACAATGAGCAGTTCTTC. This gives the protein CASSIVMSSYNEQFF.

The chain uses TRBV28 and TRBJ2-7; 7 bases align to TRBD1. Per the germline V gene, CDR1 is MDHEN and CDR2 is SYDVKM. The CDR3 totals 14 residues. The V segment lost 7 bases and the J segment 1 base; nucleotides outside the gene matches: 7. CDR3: CASISDRVSYEQYF. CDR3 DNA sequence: TGTGCCAGCATTTCAGACAGGGTATCCTACGAGCAGTACTTC.

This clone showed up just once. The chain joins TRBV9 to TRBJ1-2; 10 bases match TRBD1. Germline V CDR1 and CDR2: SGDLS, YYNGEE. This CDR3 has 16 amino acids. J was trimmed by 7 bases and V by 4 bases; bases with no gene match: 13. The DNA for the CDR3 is TGTGCCAGCAGCTCCCAAACCGGGACAGGGGCCGGTGGCTACACCTTC. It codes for CASSSQTGTGAGGYTF.

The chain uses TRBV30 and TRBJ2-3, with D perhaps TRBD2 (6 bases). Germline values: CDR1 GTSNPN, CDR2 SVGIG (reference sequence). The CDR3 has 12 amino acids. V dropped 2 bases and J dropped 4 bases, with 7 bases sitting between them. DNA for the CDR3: TGTGCCTGGAGTCCGGGGGCAGATACGCAGTATTTT. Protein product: CAWSPGADTQYF. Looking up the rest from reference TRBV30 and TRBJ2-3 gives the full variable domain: SQTIHQWPATLVQPVGSPLSLECTVEGTSNPNLYWYRQAAGRGLQLLFYSVGIGQISSEVPQNLSASRPQDRQFILSSKKLLLSDSGFYLCAWSPGADTQYFGPGTRLTVL.

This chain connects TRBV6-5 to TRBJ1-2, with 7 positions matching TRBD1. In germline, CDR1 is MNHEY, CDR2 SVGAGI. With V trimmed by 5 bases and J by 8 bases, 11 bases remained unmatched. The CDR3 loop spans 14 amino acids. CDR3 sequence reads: CASSDLQGKKGYTF. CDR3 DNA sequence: TGTGCCAGCAGTGATCTACAGGGGAAGAAGGGCTACACCTTC.

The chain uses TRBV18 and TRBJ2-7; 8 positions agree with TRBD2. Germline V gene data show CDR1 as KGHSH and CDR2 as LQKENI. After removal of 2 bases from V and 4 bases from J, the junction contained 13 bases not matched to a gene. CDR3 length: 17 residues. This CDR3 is CASSPNIPAGAIYEQYF. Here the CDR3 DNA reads TGTGCCAGCTCACCAAACATTCCAGCGGGGGCTATATACGAGCAGTACTTC.

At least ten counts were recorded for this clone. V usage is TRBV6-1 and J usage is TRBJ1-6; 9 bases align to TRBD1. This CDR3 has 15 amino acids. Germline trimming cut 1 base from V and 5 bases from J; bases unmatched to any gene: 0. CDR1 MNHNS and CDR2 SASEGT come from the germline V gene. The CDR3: CASSEGTGDNSPLHF. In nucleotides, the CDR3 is TGTGCCAGCAGTGAAGGGACAGGGGATAATTCACCCCTCCACTTT.